This T cell receptor beta chain was identified in a study of graft-versus-host responses after intestinal transplantation. Overall study: Multivisceral, liver-intestinal, or isolated intestinal transplants were received by the recipients.

The germline gives CDR1 ENHRY, CDR2 SYGVKD. This CDR3 is 13 amino acids long. The ends were cut back, 0 bases at V and 12 bases at J, with 12 bases in the middle. Some clones are missing from TCRdb's copy, which holds only in-frame ones; the method was immunoSEQ multiplex PCR. The table includes more than 9,500 clones, 80% to 95% detected once. A remark on this clone: What it recognizes is unknown.

Study observations and caveats: Early HvG declines after transplant were associated with peak circulating GvH clone levels. GvH clonotypes were identified within recipient marrow, with a subset emerging first in ileum or blood.

Time point noted: postoperative day 105 after intestinal transplantation (dayNNNN = postoperative day). This clonotype was obtained from a human patient who received an intestinal transplant, so some T cells may come from the graft donor. The starting material was PBMCs, obtained 105 days after intestinal transplantation. The rearrangement links TRBV10-3 to TRBJ2-1, with unresolved D. CDR3 amino acids: CAISESQGSVQFF. The CDR3, as DNA: TGTGCCATCAGTGAGTCCCAAGGGTCCGTGCAGTTCTTC.